The rows below give T cell receptor beta chains drawn from one sample of a study of cytomegalovirus exposure and HLA in healthy donors. Profiling relied on immunoSEQ multiplex PCR, and the TCRdb table lists in-frame clones only, not all of them. There are around 190,000 clones in the sample; 60% to 85% occur only once, and about 1% lies in the top ten. Source material: PBMCs. The receptors shown here come from a woman aged 40 to 49 in good health and CMV-seronegative. CDR3s include the opening cysteine and the closing phenylalanine or tryptophan.

V: TRBV2; CDR3: CASSGLAGGANTGELFF
V: TRBV7-8; CDR3: CASSSRGQNQPQHF
V: TRBV6-1; CDR3: CASSEPTGGLTELFF
V: TRBV29-1; CDR3: CSVVGGPSNTGELFF
V: TRBV11-2; CDR3: CASSSTGYYGYTF
V: TRBV5-6; CDR3: CASSLRGATGNQPQHF
V: TRBV7-8; CDR3: CASSLAPHGLWNEQFF
V: TRBV29-1; CDR3: CSVLSGLGYTF
V: TRBV29-1; CDR3: CSVGGGSSLFNEQFF
V: TRBV5-1; CDR3: CASSPGGSGNTIYF
V: TRBV27; CDR3: CASRRTTGTYTF
V: TRBV6-5; CDR3: CASSSALGGYTF
V: TRBV10-3; CDR3: CAIRGGYNSGNTIYF
V: TRBV19; CDR3: CASSIMAGWDDYGYTF
V: TRBV30; CDR3: CAWSQGTAIETQYF
V: TRBV4-1; CDR3: CASSQESGGYFNYGYTF
V: TRBV10-3; CDR3: CAISESRQDNYGYTF
V: TRBV7-9; CDR3: CASSLVAGGTGELFF
V: TRBV11-2; CDR3: CASSLGASGATGELFF
V: TRBV7-3; CDR3: CASSLGLGETQYF